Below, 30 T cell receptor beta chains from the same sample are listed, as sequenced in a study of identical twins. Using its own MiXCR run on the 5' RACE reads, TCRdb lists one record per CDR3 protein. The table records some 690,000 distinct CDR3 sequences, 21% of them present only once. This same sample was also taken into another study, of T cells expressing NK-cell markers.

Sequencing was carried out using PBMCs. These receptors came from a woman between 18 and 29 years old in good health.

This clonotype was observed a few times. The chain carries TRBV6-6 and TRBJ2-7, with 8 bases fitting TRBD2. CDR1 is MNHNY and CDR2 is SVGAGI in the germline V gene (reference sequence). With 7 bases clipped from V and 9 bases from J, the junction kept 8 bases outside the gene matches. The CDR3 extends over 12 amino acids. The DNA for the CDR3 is TGTGCCAGCACCCACGGGAGGGAGGTGCAGTACTTC. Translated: CASTHGREVQYF.

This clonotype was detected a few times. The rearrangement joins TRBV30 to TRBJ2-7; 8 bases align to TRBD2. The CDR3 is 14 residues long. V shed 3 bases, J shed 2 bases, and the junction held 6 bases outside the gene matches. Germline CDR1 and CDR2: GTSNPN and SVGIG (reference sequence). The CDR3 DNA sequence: TGTGCCTGGAGGTTAGCGGGGCAAACCTACGAGCAGTACTTC. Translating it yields CAWRLAGQTYEQYF.

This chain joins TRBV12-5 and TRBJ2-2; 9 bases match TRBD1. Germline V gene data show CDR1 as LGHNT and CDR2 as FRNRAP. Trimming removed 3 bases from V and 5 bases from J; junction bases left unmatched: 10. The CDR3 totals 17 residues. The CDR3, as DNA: TGTGCTAGTGGTTTATACAGGACAGGGGTCGATACCGGGGAGCTGTTTTTT. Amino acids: CASGLYRTGVDTGELFF.

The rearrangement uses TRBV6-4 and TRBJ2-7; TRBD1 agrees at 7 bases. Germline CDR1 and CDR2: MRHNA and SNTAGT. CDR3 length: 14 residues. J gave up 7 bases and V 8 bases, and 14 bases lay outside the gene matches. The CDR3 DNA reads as TGTGCCAGCTGGGTCGAGGGGGCTTTTCGGGAGCAGTACTTC. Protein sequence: CASWVEGAFREQYF.

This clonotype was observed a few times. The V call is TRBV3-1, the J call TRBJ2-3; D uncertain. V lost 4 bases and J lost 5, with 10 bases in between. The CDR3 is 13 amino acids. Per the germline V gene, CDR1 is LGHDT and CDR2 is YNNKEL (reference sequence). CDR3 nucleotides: TGTGCCAGCAGCCTAAACTACCGAGATACGCAGTATTTT. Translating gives CASSLNYRDTQYF.

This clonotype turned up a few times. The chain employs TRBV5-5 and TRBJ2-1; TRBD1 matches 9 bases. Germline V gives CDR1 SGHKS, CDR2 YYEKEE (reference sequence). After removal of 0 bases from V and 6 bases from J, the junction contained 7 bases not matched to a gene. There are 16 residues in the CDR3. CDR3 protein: CASSLAGRTGVNEQFF. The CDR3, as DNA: TGTGCCAGCAGCTTGGCCGGCAGGACAGGGGTCAATGAGCAGTTCTTC.

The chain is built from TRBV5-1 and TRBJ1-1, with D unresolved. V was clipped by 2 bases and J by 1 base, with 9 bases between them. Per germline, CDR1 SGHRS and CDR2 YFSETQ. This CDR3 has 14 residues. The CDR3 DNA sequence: TGCGCCAGCAGCTTATTCGAGAGGAACACTGAAGCTTTCTTT. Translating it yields CASSLFERNTEAFF.

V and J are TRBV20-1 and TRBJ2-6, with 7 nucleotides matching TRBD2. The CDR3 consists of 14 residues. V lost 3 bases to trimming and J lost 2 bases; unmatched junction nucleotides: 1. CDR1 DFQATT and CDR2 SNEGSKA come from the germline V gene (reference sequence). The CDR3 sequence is CSARAGAGANVLTF. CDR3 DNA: TGCAGTGCTAGGGCGGGAGCTGGGGCCAACGTCCTGACTTTC.

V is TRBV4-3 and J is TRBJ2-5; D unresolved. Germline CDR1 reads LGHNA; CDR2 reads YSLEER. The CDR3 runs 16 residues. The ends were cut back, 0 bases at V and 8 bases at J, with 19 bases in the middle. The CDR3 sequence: CASSQERLETSGTQYF. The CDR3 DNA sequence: TGCGCCAGCAGCCAAGAGCGCTTAGAGACCAGTGGTACCCAGTACTTC.

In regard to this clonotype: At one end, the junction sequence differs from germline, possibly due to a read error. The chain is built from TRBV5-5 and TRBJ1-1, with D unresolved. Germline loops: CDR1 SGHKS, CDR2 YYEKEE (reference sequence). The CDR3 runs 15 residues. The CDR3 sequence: CASSLQLTRSTEAFF. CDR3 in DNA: TGTGCCAGCAGCTTGCAACTCACCAGAAGCACTGAGGCTTTCTTT.

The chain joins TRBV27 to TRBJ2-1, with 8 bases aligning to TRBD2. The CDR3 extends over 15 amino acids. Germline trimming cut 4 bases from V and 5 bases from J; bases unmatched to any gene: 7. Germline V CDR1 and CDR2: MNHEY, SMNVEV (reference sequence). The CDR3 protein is CASSSEVAGHNEQFF. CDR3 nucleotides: TGTGCCAGCAGTTCAGAAGTAGCGGGACACAATGAGCAGTTCTTC.

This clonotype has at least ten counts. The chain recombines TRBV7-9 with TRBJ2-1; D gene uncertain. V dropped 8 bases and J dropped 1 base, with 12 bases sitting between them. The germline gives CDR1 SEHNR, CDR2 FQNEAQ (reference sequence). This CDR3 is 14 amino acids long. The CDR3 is CASLGTISYNEQFF. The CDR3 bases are TGTGCCAGCCTCGGAACGATATCCTACAATGAGCAGTTCTTC. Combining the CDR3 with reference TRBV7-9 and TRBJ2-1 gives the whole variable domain DTGVSQNPRHKITKRGQNVTFRCDPISEHNRLYWYRQTLGQGPEFLTYFQNEAQLEKSRLLSDRFSAERPKGSFSTLEIQRTEQGDSAMYLCASLGTISYNEQFFGPGTRLTVL.

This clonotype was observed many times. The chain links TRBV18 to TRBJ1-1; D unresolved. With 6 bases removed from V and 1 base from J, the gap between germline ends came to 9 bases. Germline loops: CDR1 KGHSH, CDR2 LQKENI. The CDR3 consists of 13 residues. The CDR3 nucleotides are TGTGCCAGCTCCCGCTGGGAGAACACTGAAGCTTTCTTT. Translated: CASSRWENTEAFF.

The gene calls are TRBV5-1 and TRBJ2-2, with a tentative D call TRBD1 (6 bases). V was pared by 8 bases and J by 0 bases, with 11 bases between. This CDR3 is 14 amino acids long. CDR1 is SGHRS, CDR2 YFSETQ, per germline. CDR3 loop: CASGQSPNTGELFF. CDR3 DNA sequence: TGCGCCAGTGGACAGAGCCCGAACACCGGGGAGCTGTTTTTT.

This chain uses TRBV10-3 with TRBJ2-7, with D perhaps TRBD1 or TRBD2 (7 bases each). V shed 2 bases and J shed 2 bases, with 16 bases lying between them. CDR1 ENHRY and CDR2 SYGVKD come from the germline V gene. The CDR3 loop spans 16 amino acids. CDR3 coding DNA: TGTGCCATCAGTGAGCATGCCAGGGGGGGGACCTACGAGCAGTACTTC. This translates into CAISEHARGGTYEQYF.

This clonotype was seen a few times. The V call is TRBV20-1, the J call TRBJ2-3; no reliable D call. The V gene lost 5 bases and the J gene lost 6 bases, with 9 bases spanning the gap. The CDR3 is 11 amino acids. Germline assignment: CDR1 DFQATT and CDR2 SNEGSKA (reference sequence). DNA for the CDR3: TGCAGTGCTTTCCTCGGGGATACGCAGTATTTT. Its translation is CSAFLGDTQYF.

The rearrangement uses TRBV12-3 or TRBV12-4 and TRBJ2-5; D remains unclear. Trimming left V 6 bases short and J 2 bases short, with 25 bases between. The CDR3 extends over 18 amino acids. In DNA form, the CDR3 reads TGTGCCAGCAGCCAGAACTCTATTCCTTACATTAATCAAGAGACCCAGTACTTC. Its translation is CASSQNSIPYINQETQYF.

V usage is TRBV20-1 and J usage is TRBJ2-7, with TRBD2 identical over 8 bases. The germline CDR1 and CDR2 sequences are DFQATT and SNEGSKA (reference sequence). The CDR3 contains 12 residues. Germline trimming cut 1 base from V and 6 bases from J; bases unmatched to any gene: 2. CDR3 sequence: CSARAREGEQYF. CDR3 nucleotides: TGCAGTGCTAGAGCCCGGGAGGGCGAGCAGTACTTC.

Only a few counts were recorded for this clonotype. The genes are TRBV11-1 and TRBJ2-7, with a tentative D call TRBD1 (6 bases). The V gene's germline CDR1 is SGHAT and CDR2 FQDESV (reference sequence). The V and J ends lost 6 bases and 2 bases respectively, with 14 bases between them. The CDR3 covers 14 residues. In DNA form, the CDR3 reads TGTGCCAGCAGTTACCGGGACATTACCTACGAGCAGTACTTC. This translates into CASSYRDITYEQYF.

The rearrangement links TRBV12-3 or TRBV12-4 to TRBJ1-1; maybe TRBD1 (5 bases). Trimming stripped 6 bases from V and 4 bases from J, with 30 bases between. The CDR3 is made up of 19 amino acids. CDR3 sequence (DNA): TGTGCCAGCAGGGGTGGGACTTCTTTTACTCCTTGGGAATTCACTGAAGCTTTCTTT. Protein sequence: CASRGGTSFTPWEFTEAFF.

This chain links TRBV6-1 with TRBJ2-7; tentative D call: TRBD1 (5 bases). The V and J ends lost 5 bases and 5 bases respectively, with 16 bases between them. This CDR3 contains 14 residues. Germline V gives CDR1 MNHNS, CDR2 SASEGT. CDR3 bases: TGTGCCAGCAGTCTCTCAGGGCAGGGCCACGAGCAGTACTTC. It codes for CASSLSGQGHEQYF.

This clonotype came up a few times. DNA of the CDR3: TGTGCCATCAGGGAGCGGGAGTCGAACTATGAGCAGTTCTTC. This translates into CAIRERESNYEQFF. The J gene is TRBJ2-1, the V gene TRBV10-3; 8 bases are shared with TRBD2. Germline V gene lookup returns CDR1 ENHRY and CDR2 SYGVKD. V was clipped by 6 bases and J by 8 bases; unmatched bases: 9. This CDR3 spans 14 amino acids.

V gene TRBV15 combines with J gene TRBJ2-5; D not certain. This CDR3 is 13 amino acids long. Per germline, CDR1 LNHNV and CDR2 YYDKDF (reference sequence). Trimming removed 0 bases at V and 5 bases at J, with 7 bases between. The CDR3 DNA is TGTGCCACCAGCAGAGATGTGAAGGAGACCCAGTACTTC. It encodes CATSRDVKETQYF.

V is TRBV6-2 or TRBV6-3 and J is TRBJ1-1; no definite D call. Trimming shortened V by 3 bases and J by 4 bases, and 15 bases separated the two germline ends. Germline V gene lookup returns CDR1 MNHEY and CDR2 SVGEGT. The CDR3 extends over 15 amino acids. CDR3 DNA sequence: TGTGCCAGCAGTTATTCTCCTGGAGGGAGCACTGAAGCTTTCTTT. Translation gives CASSYSPGGSTEAFF.

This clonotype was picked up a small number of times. DNA of the CDR3: TGTGCCAGCAGCGAATACCAGCGGGTACCTAAAGAGACCCAGTACTTC. As protein: CASSEYQRVPKETQYF. This chain connects TRBV7-9 to TRBJ2-5, with D perhaps matching TRBD2 (6 bases). The CDR3 runs 16 residues. Germline V lookup: CDR1 SEHNR, CDR2 FQNEAQ (reference sequence). V dropped 5 bases and J dropped 3 bases, with 19 bases sitting between them.

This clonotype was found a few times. CDR3 region: CASSLLEPTYEQYF. CDR3 coding DNA: TGTGCCAGCAGCTTACTGGAACCCACCTACGAGCAGTACTTC. V gene TRBV13 combines with J gene TRBJ2-7; the D is unclear. Deletions cut 2 bases from V and 2 bases from J, with 10 bases between. This CDR3 comprises 14 residues. In germline, CDR1 is PRHDT, CDR2 FYEKMQ (reference sequence).

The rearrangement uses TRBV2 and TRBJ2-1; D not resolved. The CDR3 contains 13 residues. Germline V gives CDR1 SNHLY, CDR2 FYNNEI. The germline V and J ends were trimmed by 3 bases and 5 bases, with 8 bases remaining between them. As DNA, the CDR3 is TGTGCCAGCAGTGACCCCCCGAACAATGAGCAGTTCTTC. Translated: CASSDPPNNEQFF. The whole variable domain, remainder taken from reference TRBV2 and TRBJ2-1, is EPEVTQTPSHQVTQMGQEVILRCVPISNHLYFYWYRQILGQKVEFLVSFYNNEISEKSEIFDDQFSVERPDGSNFTLKIRSTKLEDSAMYFCASSDPPNNEQFFGPGTRLTVL.

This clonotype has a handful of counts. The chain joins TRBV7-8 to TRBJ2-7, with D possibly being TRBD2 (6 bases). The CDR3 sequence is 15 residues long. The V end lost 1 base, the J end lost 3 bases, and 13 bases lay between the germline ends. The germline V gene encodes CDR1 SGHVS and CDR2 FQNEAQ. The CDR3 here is CASSLGVRGIYEQYF. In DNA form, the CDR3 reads TGTGCCAGCAGCTTAGGGGTGCGGGGTATCTACGAGCAGTACTTC.

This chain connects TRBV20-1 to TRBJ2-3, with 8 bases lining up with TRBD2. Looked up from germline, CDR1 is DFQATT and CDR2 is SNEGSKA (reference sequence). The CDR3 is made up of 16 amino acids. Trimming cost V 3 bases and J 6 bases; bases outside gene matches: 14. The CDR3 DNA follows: TGCAGTGCTAGCGGGGGGGCTGGAAGACCCCACGATACGCAGTATTTT. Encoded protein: CSASGGAGRPHDTQYF.

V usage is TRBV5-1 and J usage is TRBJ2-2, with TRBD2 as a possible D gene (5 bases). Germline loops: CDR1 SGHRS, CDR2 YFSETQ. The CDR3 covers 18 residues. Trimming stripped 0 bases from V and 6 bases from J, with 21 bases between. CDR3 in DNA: TGCGCCAGCAGCTTGGCCCGGGGTCTCAGCTGGTCTTCCGGGGAGCTGTTTTTT. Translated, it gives CASSLARGLSWSSGELFF. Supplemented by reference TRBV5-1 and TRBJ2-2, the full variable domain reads KAGVTQTPRYLIKTRGQQVTLSCSPISGHRSVSWYQQTPGQGLQFLFEYFSETQRNKGNFPGRFSGRQFSNSRSEMNVSTLELGDSALYLCASSLARGLSWSSGELFFGEGSRLTVL.